A selection of T cell receptor beta chains follows, all from one sample in a study of blood T cell repertoires in COVID-19. Measured with immunoSEQ multiplex PCR; TCRdb has only the in-frame clones, and not every one. The sample consists of approximately 250,000 clones, around 88% of them appearing once. The specimen was PBMCs or T cells enriched from blood (not recorded which). The origin of the receptors is a middle-aged woman with acute COVID-19. The conserved cysteine and the conserved F or W are not part of the CDR3 here. Expanded clones get a size class; other rows say once, few or many, or leave the size out.

>NA|TRBV5-5|TRBJ1-2
ASSLSGTGISPGYGYT
>NA|TRBV11-3|TRBJ2-1
ASSSGTGNLYEQF
>NA|TRBV19|TRBJ2-6
ASSIGVGQWSSGANVLT
>once|TRBV4-1|TRBJ2-3
ASSQFSTQY
>NA|TRBV19|TRBJ2-1
ASSRNSGLADNEQF
>NA|TRBV3-1/TRBV3-2|TRBJ2-7
ASSHGSYEQY
>NA|TRBV5-1|TRBJ2-3
ASRRELERDTQY
>NA|TRBV4-1|TRBJ2-1
ASSQGLAGHEQF
>NA|TRBV10-3|TRBJ1-1
AISGSENTEAF
>few|TRBV24-1|TRBJ1-1
ATADDRNTEAF